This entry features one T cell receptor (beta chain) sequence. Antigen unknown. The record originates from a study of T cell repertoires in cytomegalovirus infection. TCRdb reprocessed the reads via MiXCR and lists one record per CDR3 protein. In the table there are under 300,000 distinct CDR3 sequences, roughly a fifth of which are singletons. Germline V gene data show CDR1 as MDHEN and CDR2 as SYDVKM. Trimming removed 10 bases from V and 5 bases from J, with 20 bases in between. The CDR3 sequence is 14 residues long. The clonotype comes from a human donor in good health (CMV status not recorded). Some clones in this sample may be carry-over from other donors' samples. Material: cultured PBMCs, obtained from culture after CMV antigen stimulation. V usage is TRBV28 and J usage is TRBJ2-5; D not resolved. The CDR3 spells CATKFRILRETQYF. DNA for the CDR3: TGTGCCACCAAGTTTCGGATCCTTCGGGAGACCCAGTACTTC.